This TCR beta chain was captured in a study of CD8 T cells in ankylosing spondylitis. This clonotype was detected many times. TCRdb itself ran the 5' RACE reads through MiXCR, one entry per CDR3 protein. Counted here are 200,000 to 300,000 distinct CDR3 sequences, roughly a tenth occurring once; the ten biggest clones make up 2.6%. Germline loops: CDR1 SEHNR, CDR2 FQNEAQ (reference sequence). The V gene lost 5 bases and the J gene lost 6 bases, with 16 bases spanning the gap. This CDR3 is built from 14 residues. The clonotype was recovered from a male donor with ankylosing spondylitis or in good health (not recorded which). This chain uses TRBV7-9 with TRBJ1-2; no definite D call. Material: blood, either unsorted or a sorted T cell fraction (not recorded which). CDR3 residues: CASSPSIGGDGYTF. As DNA, the CDR3 is TGTGCCAGCAGCCCCAGTATTGGCGGTGATGGCTACACCTTC.